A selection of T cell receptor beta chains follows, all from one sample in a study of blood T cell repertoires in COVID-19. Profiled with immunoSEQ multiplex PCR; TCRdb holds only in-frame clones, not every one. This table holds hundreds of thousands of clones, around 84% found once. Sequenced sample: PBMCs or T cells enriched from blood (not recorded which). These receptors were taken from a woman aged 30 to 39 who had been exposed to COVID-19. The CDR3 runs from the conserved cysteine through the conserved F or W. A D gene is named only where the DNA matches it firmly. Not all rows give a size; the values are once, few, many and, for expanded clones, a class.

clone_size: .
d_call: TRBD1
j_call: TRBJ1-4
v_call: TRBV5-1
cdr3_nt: TGCGCCAGCAGCTTGGGGACAGGCCCCGCAACTAATGAAAAACTGTTTTTT
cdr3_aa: CASSLGTGPATNEKLFF

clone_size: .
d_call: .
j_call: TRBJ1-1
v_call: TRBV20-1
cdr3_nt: TGCAGTGCTAGGCGTATGGAAGCTTTCTTT
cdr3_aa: CSARRMEAFF

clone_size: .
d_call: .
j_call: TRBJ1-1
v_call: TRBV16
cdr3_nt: TGTGCCAGGATAGGACAGCCGAACACTGAAGCTTTCTTT
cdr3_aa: CARIGQPNTEAFF

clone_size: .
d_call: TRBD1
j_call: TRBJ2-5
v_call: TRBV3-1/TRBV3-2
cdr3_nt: TGTGCCAGCAGCCAAAGCGGGACAGGGAAGGAGACCCAGTACTTC
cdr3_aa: CASSQSGTGKETQYF

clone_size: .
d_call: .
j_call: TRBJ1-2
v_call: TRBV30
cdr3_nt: TGTGCCTGGAGTCCAGGGCCATCCAACTATGGCTACACCTTC
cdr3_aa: CAWSPGPSNYGYTF

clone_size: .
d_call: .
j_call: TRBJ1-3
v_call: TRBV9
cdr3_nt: TGTGCCAGCAGCCCTCCGGGGAGGGGGAACACCATATATTTT
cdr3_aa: CASSPPGRGNTIYF

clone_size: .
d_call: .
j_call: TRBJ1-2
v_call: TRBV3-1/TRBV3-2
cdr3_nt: TGTGCCAGCAGCGGGAACAGGGCTGGCTACACCTTC
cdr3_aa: CASSGNRAGYTF

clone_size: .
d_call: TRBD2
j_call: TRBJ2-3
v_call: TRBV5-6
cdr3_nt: TGTGCCAGCAGCTTGGCCGCTAGCGGGGGTACAGATACGCAGTATTTT
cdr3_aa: CASSLAASGGTDTQYF

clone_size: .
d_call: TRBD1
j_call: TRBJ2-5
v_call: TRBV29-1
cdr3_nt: TGCAGCGTTGGTTCGGGTCAGGGGGCGGCCCAGTACTTC
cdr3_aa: CSVGSGQGAAQYF

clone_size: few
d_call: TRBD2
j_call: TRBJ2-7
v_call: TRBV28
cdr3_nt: TGTGCCAGCAGCCCGGGGGGGAGCTACGAGCAGTACTTC
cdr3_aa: CASSPGGSYEQYF

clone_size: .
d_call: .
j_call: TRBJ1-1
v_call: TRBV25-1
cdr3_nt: TGTGCCAGCAGTGAAGGGGGGTTTTCGTGGGTTTTGATCTTT
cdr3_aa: CASSEGGFSWVLIF

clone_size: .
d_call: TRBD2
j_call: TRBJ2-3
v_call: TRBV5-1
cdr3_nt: TGCGCCAGCAAGCGGGGGAGCACAGATACGCAGTATTTT
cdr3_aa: CASKRGSTDTQYF

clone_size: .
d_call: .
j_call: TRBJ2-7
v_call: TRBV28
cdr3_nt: TGTGCCAGCAGTTACCCAGACTACGAGCAGTACTTC
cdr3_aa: CASSYPDYEQYF

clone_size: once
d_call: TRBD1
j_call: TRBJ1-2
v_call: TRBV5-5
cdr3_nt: TGTGCCAGCAGCTTGACAGGGGAAGGCTACACCTTC
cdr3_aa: CASSLTGEGYTF

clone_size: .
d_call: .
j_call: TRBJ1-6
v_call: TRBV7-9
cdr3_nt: TGTGCCAGCAGTCAGGGAAATTCACCCCTCCACTTT
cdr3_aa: CASSQGNSPLHF

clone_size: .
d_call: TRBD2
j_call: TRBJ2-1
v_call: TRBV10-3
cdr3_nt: TGTGCCATAGGGACTAGCATAGAGCAGTTCTTC
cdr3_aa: CAIGTSIEQFF

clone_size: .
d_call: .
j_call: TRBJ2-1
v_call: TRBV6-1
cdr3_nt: TGTGCCAGCAGTGACGGACAGAGCTCCTACAATGAGCAGTTCTTC
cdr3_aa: CASSDGQSSYNEQFF

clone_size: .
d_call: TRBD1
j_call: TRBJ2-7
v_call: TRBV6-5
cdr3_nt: TGTGCCAGCAGTTACTCGAGAGGACAGGGGGGGTACGAGCAGTACTTC
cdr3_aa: CASSYSRGQGGYEQYF

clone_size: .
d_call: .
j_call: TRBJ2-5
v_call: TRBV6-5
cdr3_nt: TGTGCCAGCAGCTTAAGACAGGTTGGGAAAGAGACCCAGTACTTC
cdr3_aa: CASSLRQVGKETQYF

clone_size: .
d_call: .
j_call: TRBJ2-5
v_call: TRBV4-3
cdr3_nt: TGCGCCAGCAGCCAAGAGAGGACGGGAAACCAAGAGACCCAGTACTTC
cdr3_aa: CASSQERTGNQETQYF

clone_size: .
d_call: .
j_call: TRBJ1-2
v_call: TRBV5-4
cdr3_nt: TGTGCCAGCAGCTTGGACGGGCCCGGGGACTATGGCTACACCTTC
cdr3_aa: CASSLDGPGDYGYTF

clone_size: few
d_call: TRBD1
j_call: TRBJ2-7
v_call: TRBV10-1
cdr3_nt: TGCGCCAGCAGTGAGTTTGGACAGGCGAGCTCCTACGAGCAGTACTTC
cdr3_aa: CASSEFGQASSYEQYF

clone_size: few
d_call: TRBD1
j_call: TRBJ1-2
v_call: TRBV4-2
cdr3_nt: TGTGCCAGCAGCCAGGGGGACAGGGCTTATGGCTACACCTTC
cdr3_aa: CASSQGDRAYGYTF

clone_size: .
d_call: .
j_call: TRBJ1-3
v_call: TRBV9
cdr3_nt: TGTGCCAGCAGCGTAGACCGGGACTCTGGAAACACCATATATTTT
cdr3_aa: CASSVDRDSGNTIYF

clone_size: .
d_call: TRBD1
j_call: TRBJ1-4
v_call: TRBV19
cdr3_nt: TGTGCCAGTAGTATAGTGGCCGGACAGGGGAGTGAAAAACTGTTTTTT
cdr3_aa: CASSIVAGQGSEKLFF